This T cell receptor beta chain was recovered during a study of cytomegalovirus exposure and HLA in healthy donors. On the study more broadly: Drawn from HLA-typed donors, 80 million to 95 million unique TCRs were held in an early data release. Most genotyped donors, 65% to 85% of about 360, had Caucasian-associated genetic ancestry. Study-level findings and limits: Later on, an analysis found that several of the most significant clusters appeared to be linked to common viral pathogens, which included parvovirus B19. Most of the TCR beta V segments (in an earlier analysis) were productive either about 87% or about 30% of the time.

With regard to this clone: Its specificity is unknown.

The PCR made use of 60 Vbeta and 13 Jbeta primers. Here immunoSEQ multiplex PCR was the method, and the copy in TCRdb shows in-frame clones only, minus some. The sample records 150,000 to 250,000 clones, 79% being singletons. This CDR3 contains 13 residues. Germline assignment: CDR1 KGHSH and CDR2 LQKENI. Trimming took off 8 bases at V and 7 bases at J, with 18 bases between the two ends. The sample taken for sequencing was PBMCs. The chain joins TRBV18 to TRBJ2-7, with D tentatively TRBD2 (6 bases). The sequence was collected from a woman under 40 in good health and CMV-seropositive. CDR3 protein: CASTAAQAGEQYF. For the CDR3, the DNA is TGTGCCAGCACCGCGGCTCAGGCGGGAGAGCAGTACTTC.